The rows below give T cell receptor beta chains drawn from one sample of a study of beta chain features in type 1 diabetes. Profiling relied on immunoSEQ multiplex PCR, and the TCRdb table lists in-frame clones only, not all of them. This sample has approximately 380,000 clones; around 16% occur once, and the top ten carry 0.019%. Sequences were obtained from naive CD4+ T cells from blood. The receptors were sampled from a woman between 18 and 29 years old in good health. Both conserved end residues are part of each CDR3. Each record gives: J gene, V gene, D gene, clone size, CDR3 protein, CDR3 DNA. The D gene is left open where the match is weak. Some rows mark clone size as missing; the rest say once, few, many or name a class of expanded clone.

J: TRBJ2-1; V: TRBV11-2; D: TRBD2; size: NA; CDR3: CASNLQTSGRAGNEQFF; DNA: TGTGCCAGCAACCTTCAGACTAGCGGGAGGGCCGGGAATGAGCAGTTCTTC
J: TRBJ2-5; V: TRBV4-1; D: NA; size: few; CDR3: CASSQVGGETQYF; DNA: TGCGCCAGCAGCCAGGTGGGAGGAGAGACCCAGTACTTC
J: TRBJ2-3; V: TRBV5-4; D: TRBD2; size: NA; CDR3: CASRRREGRADTQYF; DNA: TGTGCCAGCAGGAGAAGGGAGGGCCGGGCAGATACGCAGTATTTT
J: TRBJ1-1; V: TRBV19; D: NA; size: few; CDR3: CASSLAGFSTEAFF; DNA: TGTGCCAGTAGTTTGGCAGGGTTTAGCACTGAAGCTTTCTTT
J: TRBJ2-7; V: TRBV15; D: TRBD2; size: few; CDR3: CATREGTSYEQYF; DNA: TGTGCCACCCGGGAGGGGACTTCCTACGAGCAGTACTTC
J: TRBJ2-7; V: TRBV4-1; D: NA; size: NA; CDR3: CASSEADEQYF; DNA: TGCGCCAGCAGCGAGGCGGACGAGCAGTACTTC
J: TRBJ2-1; V: TRBV9; D: TRBD1; size: few; CDR3: CASSARQGNYNEQFF; DNA: TGTGCCAGCAGCGCACGACAGGGTAACTACAATGAGCAGTTCTTC
J: TRBJ2-1; V: TRBV4-3; D: NA; size: NA; CDR3: CASSQELAVPNEQFF; DNA: TGCGCCAGCAGCCAAGAATTAGCGGTTCCCAATGAGCAGTTCTTC
J: TRBJ1-5; V: TRBV15; D: TRBD1; size: NA; CDR3: CATSSEAGGNQPQHF; DNA: TGTGCCACCAGCAGTGAAGCAGGGGGTAATCAGCCCCAGCATTTT
J: TRBJ1-2; V: TRBV9; D: NA; size: few; CDR3: CASSVASSSMSRYTF; DNA: TGTGCCAGCAGCGTAGCGTCCAGTTCGATGTCACGCTACACCTTC
J: TRBJ1-4; V: TRBV30; D: TRBD1; size: few; CDR3: CAWSGGTGDIGEKLFF; DNA: TGTGCCTGGAGTGGGGGGACAGGGGATATTGGTGAAAAACTGTTTTTT
J: TRBJ2-2; V: TRBV10-3; D: TRBD2; size: NA; CDR3: CAINPGLAGDGELFF; DNA: TGTGCCATCAATCCGGGACTAGCGGGAGACGGGGAGCTGTTTTTT
J: TRBJ1-5; V: TRBV7-9; D: NA; size: NA; CDR3: CASSPRGGNQPQHF; DNA: TGTGCCAGCAGCCCCCGCGGGGGCAATCAGCCCCAGCATTTT
J: TRBJ2-1; V: TRBV28; D: NA; size: NA; CDR3: CASSRPVWRKTYNEQFF; DNA: TGTGCCAGCAGTCGCCCGGTCTGGAGGAAAACCTACAATGAGCAGTTCTTC
J: TRBJ2-7; V: TRBV19; D: TRBD2; size: few; CDR3: CASSTRRTSGSYEQYF; DNA: TGTGCCAGTAGTACCCGCCGGACTAGCGGCTCCTACGAGCAGTACTTC
J: TRBJ1-2; V: TRBV6-5; D: TRBD1; size: few; CDR3: CASSLRTGGNYGYTF; DNA: TGTGCCAGCAGTCTCCGGACAGGCGGTAACTATGGCTACACCTTC
J: TRBJ2-1; V: TRBV11-3; D: TRBD2; size: few; CDR3: CASSIGLAGGRNEQFF; DNA: TGTGCCAGCAGCATAGGACTAGCGGGAGGGCGTAATGAGCAGTTCTTC
J: TRBJ2-2; V: TRBV23-1; D: NA; size: NA; CDR3: CASGNEGAPHRELFF; DNA: TGCGCCAGCGGCAACGAAGGGGCTCCCCACCGGGAGCTGTTTTTT
J: TRBJ2-1; V: TRBV5-4; D: NA; size: NA; CDR3: CASSRSGSHNEQFF; DNA: TGTGCCAGCAGCCGAAGCGGGTCCCACAATGAGCAGTTCTTC
J: TRBJ1-3; V: TRBV30; D: TRBD1; size: NA; CDR3: CALAQGASSSGNTIYF; DNA: TGTGCCTTGGCGCAGGGGGCCAGCTCCTCTGGAAACACCATATATTTT
J: TRBJ1-2; V: TRBV29-1; D: NA; size: few; CDR3: CSVSTTWGYTF; DNA: TGCAGCGTCTCCACTACCTGGGGCTACACCTTC
J: TRBJ1-5; V: TRBV23-1; D: NA; size: few; CDR3: CASSQPLGQPQHF; DNA: TGCGCCAGCAGTCAGCCTCTGGGCCAGCCCCAGCATTTT
J: TRBJ2-7; V: TRBV15; D: NA; size: NA; CDR3: CATSRAWQEQYF; DNA: TGTGCCACCAGCAGAGCCTGGCAGGAGCAGTACTTC
J: TRBJ2-1; V: TRBV7-9; D: TRBD1; size: NA; CDR3: CASSLSGGQGARNEQFF; DNA: TGTGCCAGCAGCCTGTCGGGTGGACAGGGGGCGCGGAATGAGCAGTTCTTC
J: TRBJ2-7; V: TRBV9; D: NA; size: NA; CDR3: CASSDAPGYEQYF; DNA: TGTGCCAGCAGCGACGCGCCAGGCTACGAGCAGTACTTC
J: TRBJ1-2; V: TRBV16; D: TRBD1; size: few; CDR3: CASSPDRGTGYTF; DNA: TGTGCCAGCAGTCCGGACAGGGGGACTGGCTACACCTTC
J: TRBJ2-3; V: TRBV4-1; D: TRBD2; size: NA; CDR3: CASRPTSGRTDTQYF; DNA: TGCGCCAGCAGACCGACTAGCGGGAGAACAGATACGCAGTATTTT
J: TRBJ1-1; V: TRBV5-1; D: TRBD1; size: NA; CDR3: CASSLIQGQGETEAFF; DNA: TGCGCCAGCAGCTTGATTCAGGGACAGGGGGAGACTGAAGCTTTCTTT